This T cell receptor (beta chain) was obtained from a study of blood T cell repertoires in COVID-19. Recovered participants had two consecutive negative NP/OP PCR tests, healthcare professional clearance, or symptom resolution. Trimming took 4 bases from V and 3 from J, leaving 13 bases between them. Germline loops: CDR1 MNHEY, CDR2 SVGAGI. This CDR3 has 14 residues. Clones were read by immunoSEQ multiplex PCR, and TCRdb kept only the in-frame ones, dropping some. The sample lists roughly 250,000 clones, approximately 85% seen once, with approximately 1.9% in the top ten. The TCR sequence derives from a woman between 50 and 59 years old who had recovered from COVID-19. Sample: PBMCs or T cells enriched from blood (not recorded which). J is TRBJ2-7 and V is TRBV6-5, with D tentatively TRBD2 (6 bases). The CDR3 is CASSWRDGIYEQYF. DNA for the CDR3: TGTGCCAGCAGTTGGCGGGACGGAATCTACGAGCAGTACTTC.